The next 3 T cell receptor beta chains were all read from a single sample in a study of cytomegalovirus exposure and HLA in healthy donors. Libraries were prepared by immunoSEQ multiplex PCR; TCRdb keeps only in-frame clonotypes and omits some of them. The sample lists about 360,000 clones, 86% seen once, with under 0.9% in the top ten. The sequencing input was PBMCs. The source of these receptors is a woman aged 18-30 years in good health and CMV-seronegative.

The V call is TRBV11-2, the J call TRBJ2-3; 11 bases map to TRBD2. Germline values: CDR1 SGHAT, CDR2 FQNNGV. Trimming at V came to 3 bases and at J to 7 bases, leaving 9 bases not matched to a gene. This CDR3 spans 16 amino acids. The DNA for the CDR3 is TGTGCCAGCAGCTTTACGGCTAGCGGGGGGCAGCATACGCAGTATTTT. Its translation: CASSFTASGGQHTQYF. The whole variable domain, remainder taken from reference TRBV11-2 and TRBJ2-3, is EAGVAQSPRYKIIEKRQSVAFWCNPISGHATLYWYQQILGQGPKLLIQFQNNGVVDDSQLPKDRFSAERLKGVDSTLKIQPAKLEDSAVYLCASSFTASGGQHTQYFGPGTRLTVL.

The rearrangement uses TRBV2 and TRBJ1-2, with 8 bases fitting TRBD1. The V gene end was trimmed by 6 bases and the J gene end by 6 bases; junction bases not matched to a gene: 6. The CDR3 runs to 13 residues. Germline values: CDR1 SNHLY, CDR2 FYNNEI. The CDR3 sequence: CASSRGRSDGYTF. The CDR3 nucleotides read TGTGCCAGCAGCAGGGGGCGCAGCGATGGCTACACCTTC.

The chain's CDR3 is CASSQSTRNMRHEQYF. The CDR3 bases are TGCGCCAGCAGTCAATCGACTAGAAATATGAGACACGAGCAGTACTTC. The chain couples TRBV23-1 to TRBJ2-7; D might be TRBD2 (6 bases). TRBV23-1 is recorded as an ORF, its role being uncertain. Trimming shortened V by 0 bases and J by 5 bases, and 17 bases separated the two germline ends. This CDR3 is 16 amino acids long.